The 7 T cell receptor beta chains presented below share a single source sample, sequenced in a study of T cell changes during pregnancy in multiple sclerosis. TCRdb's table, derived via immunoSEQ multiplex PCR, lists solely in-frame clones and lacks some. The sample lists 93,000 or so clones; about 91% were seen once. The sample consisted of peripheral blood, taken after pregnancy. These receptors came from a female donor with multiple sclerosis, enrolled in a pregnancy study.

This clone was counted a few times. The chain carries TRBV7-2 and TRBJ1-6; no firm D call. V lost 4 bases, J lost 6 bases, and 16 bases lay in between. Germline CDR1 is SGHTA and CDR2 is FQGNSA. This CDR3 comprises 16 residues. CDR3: CASSWTRAGPNSPLHF. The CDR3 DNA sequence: TGTGCCAGCAGCTGGACGCGGGCCGGCCCTAATTCACCCCTCCACTTT. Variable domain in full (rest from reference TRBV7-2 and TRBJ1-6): GAGVSQSPSNKVTEKGKDVELRCDPISGHTALYWYRQSLGQGLEFLIYFQGNSAPDKSGLPSDRFSAERTGGSVSTLTIQRTQQEDSAVYLCASSWTRAGPNSPLHFGNGTRLTVT.

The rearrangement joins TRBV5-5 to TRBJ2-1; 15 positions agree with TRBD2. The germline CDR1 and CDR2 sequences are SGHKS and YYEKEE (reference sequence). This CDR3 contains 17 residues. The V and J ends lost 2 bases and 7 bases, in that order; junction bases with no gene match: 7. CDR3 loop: CASSLPGLAGGTNEQFF. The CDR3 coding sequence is TGTGCCAGCAGCTTACCGGGACTAGCGGGGGGCACGAATGAGCAGTTCTTC.

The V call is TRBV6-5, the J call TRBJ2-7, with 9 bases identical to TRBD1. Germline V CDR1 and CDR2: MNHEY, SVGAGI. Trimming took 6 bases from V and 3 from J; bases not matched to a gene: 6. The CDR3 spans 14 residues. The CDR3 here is CASSRTTGGYEQYF. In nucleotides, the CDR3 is TGTGCCAGCAGCCGGACGACAGGGGGCTACGAGCAGTACTTC.

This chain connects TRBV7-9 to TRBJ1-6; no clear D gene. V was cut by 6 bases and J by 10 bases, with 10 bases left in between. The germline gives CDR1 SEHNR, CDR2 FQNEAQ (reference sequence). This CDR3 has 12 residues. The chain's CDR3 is CASRESGSPLHF. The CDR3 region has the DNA TGTGCCAGCAGGGAAAGCGGCTCACCCCTCCACTTT.

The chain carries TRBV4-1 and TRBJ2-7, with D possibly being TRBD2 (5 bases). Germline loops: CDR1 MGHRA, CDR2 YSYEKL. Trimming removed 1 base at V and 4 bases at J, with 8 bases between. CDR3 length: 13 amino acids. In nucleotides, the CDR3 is TGCGCCAGCAGCCAAGGGCGGGCATACGAGCAGTACTTC. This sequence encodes CASSQGRAYEQYF.

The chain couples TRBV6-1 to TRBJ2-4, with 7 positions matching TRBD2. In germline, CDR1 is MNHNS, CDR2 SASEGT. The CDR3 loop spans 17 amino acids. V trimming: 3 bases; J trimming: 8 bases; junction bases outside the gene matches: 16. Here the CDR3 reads CASSELGGRELEYIQYF. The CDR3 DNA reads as TGTGCCAGCAGTGAGCTTGGAGGGAGGGAATTAGAGTACATTCAGTACTTC.

In DNA form, the CDR3 reads TGTGCCACCAGCAGAGGGCACACGGGCAGGGAGGATCAGCCCCAGCATTTT. Protein product: CATSRGHTGREDQPQHF. The V gene is TRBV15, the J gene TRBJ1-5; possible D gene TRBD1, 5 bases. Germline CDR1 and CDR2: LNHNV and YYDKDF (reference sequence). V was shortened by 1 base and J by 5 bases, with 18 bases between the two germline ends. The length of the CDR3 is 17 residues.